Here is one T cell receptor beta chain with its context. The sample is drawn from a study of blood T cell repertoires in COVID-19. Study background: COVID-19 samples collected from the United States, Italy and Spain covered acute and convalescent phases. Sample material is recorded as cDNA or gDNA derived from T cells, B-cell-depleted T cells, or PBMCs.

Assay used: immunoSEQ multiplex PCR; TCRdb lists only in-frame clones, some missing. The top ten hold under 13% of the sample, which has roughly 150,000 clones, approximately 75% seen once. The sequence came from a human donor in a cohort sampled during active COVID-19. Sequencing was carried out using peripheral blood.

As DNA, the CDR3 is TGTGCCAGCAGTTTAGGGGTGGGCAGTCGAAAGTCTCGGGGTAATGAAAAACTGTTTTTT. Its protein is CASSLGVGSRKSRGNEKLFF. The chain employs TRBV27 and TRBJ1-4; D ambiguous. The CDR3 runs 20 residues. The ends were cut back, 2 bases at V and 4 bases at J, with 26 bases in the middle. From germline, CDR1 is MNHEY and CDR2 SMNVEV (reference sequence).